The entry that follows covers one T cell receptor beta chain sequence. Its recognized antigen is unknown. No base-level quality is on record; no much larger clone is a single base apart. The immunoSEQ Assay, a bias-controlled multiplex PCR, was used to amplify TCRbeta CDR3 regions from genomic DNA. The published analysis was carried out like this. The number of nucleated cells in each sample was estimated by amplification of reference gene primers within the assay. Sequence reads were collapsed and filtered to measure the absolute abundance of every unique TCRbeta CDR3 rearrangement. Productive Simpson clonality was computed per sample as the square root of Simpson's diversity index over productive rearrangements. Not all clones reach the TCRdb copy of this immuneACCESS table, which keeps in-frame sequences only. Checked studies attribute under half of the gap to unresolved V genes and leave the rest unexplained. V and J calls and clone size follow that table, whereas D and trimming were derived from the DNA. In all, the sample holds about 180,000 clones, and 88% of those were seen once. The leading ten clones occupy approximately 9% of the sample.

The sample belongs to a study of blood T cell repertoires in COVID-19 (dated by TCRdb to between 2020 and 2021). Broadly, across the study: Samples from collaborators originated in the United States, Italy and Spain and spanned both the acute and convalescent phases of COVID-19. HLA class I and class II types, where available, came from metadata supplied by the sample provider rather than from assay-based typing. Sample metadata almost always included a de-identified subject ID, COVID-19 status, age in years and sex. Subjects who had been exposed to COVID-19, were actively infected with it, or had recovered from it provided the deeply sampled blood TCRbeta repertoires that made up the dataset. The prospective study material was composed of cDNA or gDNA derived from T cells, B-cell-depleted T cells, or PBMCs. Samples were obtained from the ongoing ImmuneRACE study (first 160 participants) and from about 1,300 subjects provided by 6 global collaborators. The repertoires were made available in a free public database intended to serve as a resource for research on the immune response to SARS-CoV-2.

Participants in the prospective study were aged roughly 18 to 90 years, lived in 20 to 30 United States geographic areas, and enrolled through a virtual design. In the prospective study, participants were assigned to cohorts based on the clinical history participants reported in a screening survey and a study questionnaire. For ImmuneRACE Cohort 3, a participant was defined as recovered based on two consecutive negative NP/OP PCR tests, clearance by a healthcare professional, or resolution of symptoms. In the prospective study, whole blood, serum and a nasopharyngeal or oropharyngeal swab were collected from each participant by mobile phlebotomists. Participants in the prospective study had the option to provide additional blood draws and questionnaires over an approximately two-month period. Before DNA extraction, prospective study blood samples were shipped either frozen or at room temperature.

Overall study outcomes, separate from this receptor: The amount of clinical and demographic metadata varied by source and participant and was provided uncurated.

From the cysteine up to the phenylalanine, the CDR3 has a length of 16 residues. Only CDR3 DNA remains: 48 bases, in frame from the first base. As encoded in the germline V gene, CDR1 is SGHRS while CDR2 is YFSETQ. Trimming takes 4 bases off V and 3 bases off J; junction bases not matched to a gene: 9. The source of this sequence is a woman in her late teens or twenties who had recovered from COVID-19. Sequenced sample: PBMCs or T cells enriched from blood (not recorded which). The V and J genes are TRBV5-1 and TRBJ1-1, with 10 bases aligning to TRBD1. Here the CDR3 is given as CASSRGTGVYDTEAFF. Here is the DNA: TGCGCCAGCAGCCGGGGGACAGGGGTTTATGACACTGAAGCTTTCTTT.